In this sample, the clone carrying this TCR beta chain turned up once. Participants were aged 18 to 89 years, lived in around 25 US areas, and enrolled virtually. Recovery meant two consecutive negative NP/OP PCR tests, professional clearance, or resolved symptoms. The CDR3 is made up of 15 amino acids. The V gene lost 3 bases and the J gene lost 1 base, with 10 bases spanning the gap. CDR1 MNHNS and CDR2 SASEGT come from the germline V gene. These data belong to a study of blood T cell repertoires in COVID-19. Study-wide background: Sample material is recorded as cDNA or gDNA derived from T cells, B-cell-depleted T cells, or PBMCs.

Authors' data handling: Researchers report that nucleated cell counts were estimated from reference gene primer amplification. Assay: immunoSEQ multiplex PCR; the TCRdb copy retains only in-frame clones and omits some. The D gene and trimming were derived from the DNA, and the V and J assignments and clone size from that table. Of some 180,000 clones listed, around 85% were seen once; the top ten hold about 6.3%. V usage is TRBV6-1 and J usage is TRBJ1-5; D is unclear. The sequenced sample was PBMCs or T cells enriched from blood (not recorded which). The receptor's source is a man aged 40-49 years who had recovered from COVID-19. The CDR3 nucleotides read TGTGCCAGCAGTGATTATGGGGAGAGCAATCAGCCCCAGCATTTT. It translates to CASSDYGESNQPQHF.